The rows below give T cell receptor beta chains drawn from one sample of a study of T cell responses to AZD1222 COVID-19 vaccine. TCRdb keeps only in-frame clones here, not all; method: immunoSEQ multiplex PCR. Of 98,000 or so clones in the sample, around 83% were seen once. The sequenced sample was peripheral blood, obtained on day 0 of AZD1222 vaccination. The receptors here all came from an adult in good health. CDR3s include the opening cysteine and the closing phenylalanine or tryptophan. D genes are given only for firm matches. Rows give clone size only sometimes, using once, few, many, or a class for an expanded clone.

d_call	clone_size	j_call	v_call	cdr3_aa	cdr3_nt
NA	NA	TRBJ2-7	TRBV28	CASSSETYEQYF	TGTGCCAGCAGTTCCGAAACCTACGAGCAGTACTTC
NA	NA	TRBJ2-7	TRBV12-5	CASGLEGGEQYF	TGTGCTAGTGGTTTGGAGGGGGGTGAGCAGTACTTC
NA	once	TRBJ1-3	TRBV18	CASSPRSEQSSGNTIYF	TGTGCCAGCTCACCACGTAGCGAGCAGAGCTCTGGAAACACCATATATTTT
TRBD1	NA	TRBJ1-1	TRBV7-9	CASSLLGGPEAFF	TGTGCCAGCAGCTTACTAGGGGGCCCTGAAGCTTTCTTT
NA	NA	TRBJ1-2	TRBV6-7	CASRNHCQTVYGYTF	TGTGCCAGCAGGAACCATTGCCAGACTGTCTATGGCTACACCTTC
NA	NA	TRBJ1-1	TRBV7-2	CASSLQPNTEAFF	TGTGCCAGCAGCTTACAGCCGAACACTGAAGCTTTCTTT
TRBD1	NA	TRBJ1-2	TRBV6-5	CASRGTGVGFSYTF	TGTGCCAGCAGGGGGACAGGGGTCGGTTTTAGCTACACCTTC
NA	NA	TRBJ2-7	TRBV10-2	CASSEGASQQYF	TGCGCCAGCAGTGAGGGAGCCTCCCAGCAGTACTTC
TRBD1	NA	TRBJ2-5	TRBV18	CASSPPSRGGGETQYF	TGTGCCAGCTCACCACCGTCCAGAGGGGGCGGGGAGACCCAGTACTTC
NA	NA	TRBJ2-7	TRBV30	CAWGRRYEQYF	TGTGCCTGGGGGAGGAGGTACGAGCAGTACTTC
NA	NA	TRBJ1-1	TRBV7-9	CASNSGAAEAFF	TGTGCCAGCAACTCAGGGGCTGCTGAAGCTTTCTTT
TRBD1	NA	TRBJ1-2	TRBV11-2	CASRPWGQGARKGGYTF	TGTGCCAGCAGACCCTGGGGACAGGGGGCGCGTAAGGGTGGCTACACCTTC
NA	NA	TRBJ2-2	TRBV7-2	CASSLARDSANTGELFF	TGTGCCAGCAGCTTAGCGCGGGACAGCGCGAACACCGGGGAGCTGTTTTTT
NA	NA	TRBJ2-3	TRBV6-5	CASSRNQGTDTQYF	TGTGCCAGCAGTAGAAATCAGGGCACAGATACGCAGTATTTT
TRBD1	NA	TRBJ1-3	TRBV3-1/TRBV3-2	CASSPTGGSGNTIYF	TGTGCCAGCAGCCCGACAGGGGGCTCAGGAAACACCATATATTTT
NA	NA	TRBJ1-2	TRBV30	CACSDGYGYTF	TGTGCCTGTTCGGACGGGTATGGCTACACCTTC
NA	NA	TRBJ2-7	TRBV11-2	CASSLVFEGAYEQYF	TGTGCCAGCAGCTTAGTCTTTGAGGGGGCCTACGAGCAGTACTTC
TRBD1	few	TRBJ1-2	TRBV18	CASSPNTGDGYTF	TGTGCCAGCTCACCAAATACAGGGGATGGCTACACCTTC
TRBD2	NA	TRBJ2-3	TRBV28	CASSLFTSGGADTQYF	TGTGCCAGCAGTTTATTTACTAGCGGGGGGGCAGATACGCAGTATTTT
NA	NA	TRBJ2-7	TRBV7-9	CASSLVGGGSSYEQYF	TGTGCCAGCAGCTTAGTGGGTGGGGGCAGCTCCTACGAGCAGTACTTC
NA	NA	TRBJ2-7	TRBV6-5	CASTSEASEQYF	TGTGCCAGCACATCCGAAGCGTCCGAGCAGTACTTC
NA	NA	TRBJ1-2	TRBV13	CASSLGPGEEHGYTF	TGTGCCAGCAGCTTAGGCCCCGGGGAAGAACATGGCTACACCTTC
NA	NA	TRBJ1-5	TRBV19	CASSIALINNQPQHF	TGTGCCAGTAGTATAGCATTGATCAACAATCAGCCCCAGCATTTT
NA	NA	TRBJ1-2	TRBV28	CASNTVTRWDGYTF	TGTGCCAGCAATACTGTGACCCGCTGGGATGGCTACACCTTC
NA	once	TRBJ1-5	TRBV30	CAWSVLGGEGNQPQHF	TGTGCCTGGAGTGTACTTGGGGGGGAGGGCAATCAGCCCCAGCATTTT
NA	few	TRBJ1-5	TRBV6-2/TRBV6-3	CASSYSNGFGQPQHF	TGTGCCAGCAGTTACTCAAACGGTTTCGGGCAGCCCCAGCATTTT
NA	NA	TRBJ1-3	TRBV4-1	CASSQDWGPDSGNTIYF	TGCGCCAGCAGCCAAGATTGGGGGCCCGACTCTGGAAACACCATATATTTT
NA	NA	TRBJ1-2	TRBV9	CASSVGVGLDYGYTF	TGTGCCAGCAGCGTAGGTGTAGGACTAGACTATGGCTACACCTTC
TRBD1	NA	TRBJ1-2	TRBV3-1/TRBV3-2	CASSQVRDSGLYGYTF	TGTGCCAGCAGCCAAGTACGGGACAGTGGGCTCTATGGCTACACCTTC
NA	NA	TRBJ1-4	TRBV3-1/TRBV3-2	CASSGEQTNEKLFF	TGTGCCAGCAGCGGGGAACAGACTAATGAAAAACTGTTTTTT
NA	NA	TRBJ2-7	TRBV7-6	CASSLGTGFKFYEQYF	TGTGCCAGCAGCTTAGGTACGGGGTTCAAATTCTACGAGCAGTACTTC
TRBD1	NA	TRBJ1-5	TRBV19	CASSVGQVNNQPQHF	TGTGCCAGTAGTGTGGGACAGGTTAACAATCAGCCCCAGCATTTT
NA	NA	TRBJ1-4	TRBV6-5	CASTSAPGGEKLFF	TGTGCCAGCACTTCTGCTCCGGGGGGTGAAAAACTGTTTTTT
NA	few	TRBJ1-2	TRBV28	CASNFEEGNYGYTF	TGTGCCAGCAACTTCGAGGAGGGAAACTATGGCTACACCTTC
NA	NA	TRBJ1-4	TRBV5-4	CASSLSSSVTTNEKLFF	TGTGCCAGCAGCTTGTCTTCCTCCGTTACGACTAATGAAAAACTGTTTTTT
NA	NA	TRBJ2-2	TRBV7-7	CASSLGGSTGELFF	TGTGCCAGCAGCTTAGGGGGAAGCACCGGGGAGCTGTTTTTT
NA	NA	TRBJ2-3	TRBV12-3/TRBV12-4	CASSSGTPDTQYF	TGTGCCAGCAGCTCCGGGACGCCAGATACGCAGTATTTT
NA	NA	TRBJ2-5	TRBV7-8	CASSLVRGEETQYF	TGTGCCAGCAGCTTAGTACGCGGGGAAGAGACCCAGTACTTC
NA	NA	TRBJ1-2	TRBV12-3/TRBV12-4	CASSSDGIYGYTF	TGTGCCAGCAGCTCGGACGGCATCTATGGCTACACCTTC
NA	NA	TRBJ2-1	TRBV5-1	CASSYQGPSEQFF	TGCGCCAGCAGCTACCAGGGGCCCTCTGAGCAGTTCTTC
TRBD2	NA	TRBJ2-3	TRBV3-1/TRBV3-2	CASSQDQTGGTDTQYF	TGTGCCAGCAGCCAAGATCAGACGGGGGGGACAGATACGCAGTATTTT
TRBD1	NA	TRBJ1-2	TRBV6-2/TRBV6-3	CASSSNRDRRFRGYTF	TGTGCCAGCAGTTCGAACCGGGACAGACGTTTTAGAGGCTACACCTTC
TRBD2	NA	TRBJ2-1	TRBV10-2	CASSEYPSGANRDEQFF	TGCGCCAGCAGTGAGTATCCTAGCGGGGCCAATAGGGATGAGCAGTTCTTC
TRBD2	NA	TRBJ2-1	TRBV10-3	CAIRSGGVWDEQFF	TGTGCCATTCGGAGCGGGGGGGTTTGGGATGAGCAGTTCTTC
NA	NA	TRBJ1-1	TRBV2	CASSITEYTEAFF	TGTGCCAGCAGCATAACAGAGTACACTGAAGCTTTCTTT
NA	NA	TRBJ2-7	TRBV5-1	CASSLVGPYEQYF	TGCGCCAGCAGCTTGGTAGGGCCCTACGAGCAGTACTTC
NA	NA	TRBJ2-7	TRBV24-1	CATSDPGLYEQYF	TGTGCCACCAGTGACCCAGGACTCTACGAGCAGTACTTC
NA	NA	TRBJ1-2	TRBV12-3/TRBV12-4	CASSFWGAGYTF	TGTGCCAGCAGTTTCTGGGGAGCTGGCTACACCTTC
NA	once	TRBJ1-6	TRBV28	CASSPRAALQDNSPLHF	TGTGCCAGCAGCCCTAGGGCAGCCTTACAGGATAATTCACCCCTCCACTTT
TRBD1	NA	TRBJ1-1	TRBV30	CAWSKGQAEAFF	TGTGCCTGGAGTAAAGGACAGGCTGAAGCTTTCTTT
TRBD1	NA	TRBJ1-4	TRBV13	CASSDRQGSNEKLFF	TGTGCCAGCAGCGACCGACAGGGCTCCAATGAAAAACTGTTTTTT
NA	NA	TRBJ1-2	TRBV5-4	CASSAPTNYGYTF	TGTGCCAGCAGCGCCCCAACTAACTATGGCTACACCTTC
TRBD1	NA	TRBJ1-1	TRBV6-1	CASSETGATEAFF	TGTGCCAGCAGTGAAACAGGGGCCACTGAAGCTTTCTTT
NA	NA	TRBJ2-1	TRBV7-9	CASSPPSSSEQFF	TGTGCCAGCAGCCCACCCTCTTCCAGTGAGCAGTTCTTC